The entry below gives a single T cell receptor (beta chain) sequence along with its context. The V end lost 0 bases, the J end lost 5 bases, and 11 bases lay between the germline ends. There are 15 residues in the CDR3. Germline assignment: CDR1 SGHRS and CDR2 YFSETQ. This sample stems from a study of blood T cell repertoires in COVID-19. Turning to the study itself: Samples taken during acute and convalescent COVID-19 were collected in the United States, Italy and Spain. The analysed material was cDNA or gDNA that came from T cells, B-cell-depleted T cells, or PBMCs.

Those enrolled in Seattle joined during active infection and were followed longitudinally afterward. Authors' processing steps: Estimated nucleated cell counts came from reference gene primer amplification. The data were produced by immunoSEQ multiplex PCR, yet TCRdb's version contains in-frame clones alone and is incomplete. The DNA gave D and trimming, while V, J and clone size come from that table. The data contain some 160,000 clones, around 81% of them seen just once; the ten biggest clones take up around 8.4%. Sequencing was done on a sample of peripheral blood. This chain joins TRBV5-1 and TRBJ2-2; the D gene is possibly TRBD1 (6 bases). The origin of this receptor is a woman over 75 with COVID-19, enrolled during active disease. The CDR3 nucleotides are TGCGCCAGCAGCTTGGCCCTACAGGGTACCGGGGAGCTGTTTTTT. Translating gives CASSLALQGTGELFF.